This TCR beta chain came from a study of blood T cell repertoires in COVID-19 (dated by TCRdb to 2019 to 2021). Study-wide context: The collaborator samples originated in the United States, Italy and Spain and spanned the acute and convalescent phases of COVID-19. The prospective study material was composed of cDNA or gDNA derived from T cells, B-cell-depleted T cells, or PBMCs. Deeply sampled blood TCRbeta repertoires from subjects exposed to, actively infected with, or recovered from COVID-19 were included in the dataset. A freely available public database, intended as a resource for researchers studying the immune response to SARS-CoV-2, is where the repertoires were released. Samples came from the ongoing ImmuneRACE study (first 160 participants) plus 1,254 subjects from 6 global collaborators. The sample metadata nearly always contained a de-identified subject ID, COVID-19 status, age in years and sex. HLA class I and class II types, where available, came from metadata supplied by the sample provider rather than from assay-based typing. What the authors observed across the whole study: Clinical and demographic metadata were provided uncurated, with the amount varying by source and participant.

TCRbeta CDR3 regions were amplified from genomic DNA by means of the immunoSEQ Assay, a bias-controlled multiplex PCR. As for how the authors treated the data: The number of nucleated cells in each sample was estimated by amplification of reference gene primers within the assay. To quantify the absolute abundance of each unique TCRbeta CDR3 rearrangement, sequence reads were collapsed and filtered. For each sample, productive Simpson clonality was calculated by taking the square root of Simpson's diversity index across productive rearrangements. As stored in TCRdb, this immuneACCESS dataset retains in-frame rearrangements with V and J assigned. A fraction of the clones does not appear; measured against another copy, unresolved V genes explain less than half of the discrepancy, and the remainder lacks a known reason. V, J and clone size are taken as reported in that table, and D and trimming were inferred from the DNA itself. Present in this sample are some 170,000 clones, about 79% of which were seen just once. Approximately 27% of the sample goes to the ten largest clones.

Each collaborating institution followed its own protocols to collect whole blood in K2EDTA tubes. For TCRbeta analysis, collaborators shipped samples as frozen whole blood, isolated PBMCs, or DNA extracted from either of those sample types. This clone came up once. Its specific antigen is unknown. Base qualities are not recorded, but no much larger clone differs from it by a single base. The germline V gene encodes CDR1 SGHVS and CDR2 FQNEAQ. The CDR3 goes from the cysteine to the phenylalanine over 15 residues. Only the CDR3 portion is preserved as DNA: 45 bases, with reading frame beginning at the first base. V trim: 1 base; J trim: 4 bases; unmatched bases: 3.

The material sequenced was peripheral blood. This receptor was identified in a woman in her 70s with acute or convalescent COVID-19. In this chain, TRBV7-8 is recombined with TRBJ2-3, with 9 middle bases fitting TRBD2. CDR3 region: CASSLGGGRADTQYF. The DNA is TGTGCCAGCAGCTTAGGGGGCGGGAGGGCAGATACGCAGTATTTT.